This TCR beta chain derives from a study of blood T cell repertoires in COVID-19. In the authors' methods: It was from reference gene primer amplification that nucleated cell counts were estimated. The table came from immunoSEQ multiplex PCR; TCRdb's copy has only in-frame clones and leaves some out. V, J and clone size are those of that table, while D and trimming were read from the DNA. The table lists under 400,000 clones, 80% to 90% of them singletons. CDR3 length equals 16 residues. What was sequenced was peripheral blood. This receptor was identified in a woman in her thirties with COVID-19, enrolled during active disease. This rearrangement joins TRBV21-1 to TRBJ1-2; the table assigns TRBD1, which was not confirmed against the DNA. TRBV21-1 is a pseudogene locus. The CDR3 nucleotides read TGTGCCAGCAGCAAAGAGGGGACAGGGATGCACTATGGCTACACCTTC. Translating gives CASSKEGTGMHYGYTF.